One sample yielded the 19 T cell receptor beta chains listed below, sequenced in a study of cytomegalovirus exposure and HLA in healthy donors. PCR was performed using 60 Vbeta and 13 Jbeta primers. Sequencing was performed with immunoSEQ multiplex PCR; in TCRdb, only in-frame clones are kept and a portion is missing. The sample lists about 130,000 clones; under 80% were seen once. Input material: PBMCs. The receptors were gathered from a man in his forties in good health and CMV-seropositive.

The V and J genes are TRBV2 and TRBJ1-1; 8 bases align to TRBD1. V shed 0 bases, J shed 6 bases, and the junction held 6 bases outside the gene matches. Germline assignment: CDR1 SNHLY and CDR2 FYNNEI. This CDR3 region has 15 residues. Here the CDR3 DNA reads TGTGCCAGCAGTGAAGCCGACAGGGGAAGGGCTGAAGCTTTCTTT. Protein: CASSEADRGRAEAFF.

CDR3 coding DNA: TGTGCCTGGAGACCTGCGGGTTCAGATACGCAGTATTTT. Its translation is CAWRPAGSDTQYF. This chain joins TRBV30 and TRBJ2-3; maybe TRBD2 (5 bases). Trimming took off 3 bases at V and 4 bases at J, with 11 bases between the two ends. This CDR3 region has 13 residues. CDR1 is GTSNPN and CDR2 is SVGIG in the germline V gene (reference sequence).

This chain uses TRBV7-3 with TRBJ2-5; D gene unclear. CDR1 SGHTA and CDR2 FQGTGA come from the germline V gene. Trimming removed 5 bases from V and 1 base from J, with 17 bases in between. CDR3 size: 16 residues. The CDR3 DNA sequence: TGTGCCAGCAGCATCAACGCCCTCGGCGGCCAAGAGACCCAGTACTTC. It codes for CASSINALGGQETQYF.

This chain connects TRBV9 to TRBJ2-1, with TRBD2 as a possible D gene (5 bases). The length of the CDR3 is 16 residues. Germline assignment: CDR1 SGDLS and CDR2 YYNGEE. Trimming took off 0 bases at V and 0 bases at J, with 10 bases between the two ends. The CDR3 loop is CASSVGAASSYNEQFF. In DNA, the CDR3 is TGTGCCAGCAGCGTAGGAGCGGCCAGCTCCTACAATGAGCAGTTCTTC.

This chain links TRBV7-2 with TRBJ1-4, with 9 bases matching TRBD1. J lost 6 bases, V lost 5 bases, and 4 bases had no gene match. This CDR3 contains 14 residues. Germline V gene sequence: CDR1 SGHTA, CDR2 FQGNSA. The CDR3 DNA reads as TGTGCCAGCAGCACGAGGACAGGGGATGAAAAACTGTTTTTT. Amino acid sequence: CASSTRTGDEKLFF.

This chain joins TRBV5-1 and TRBJ2-5; perhaps TRBD1 as D (5 bases). The CDR3 has 14 residues. Germline CDR1 and CDR2: SGHRS and YFSETQ. With 0 bases removed from V and 2 bases from J, the gap between germline ends came to 8 bases. DNA of the CDR3: TGCGCCAGCAGCTTGGACAGGCGGCAAGAGACCCAGTACTTC. Its protein is CASSLDRRQETQYF.

V gene TRBV29-1 combines with J gene TRBJ1-5; 8 bases match TRBD1. Per germline, CDR1 SQVTM and CDR2 ANQGSEA. Losses at the gene ends were 1 base for V and 7 bases for J; bases not matched to a gene: 3. This CDR3 spans 13 amino acids. CDR3: CSVEVPGGQPQHF. CDR3 nucleotide sequence: TGCAGCGTTGAAGTCCCAGGGGGCCAGCCCCAGCATTTT. Full variable domain (outside the CDR3, taken from reference TRBV29-1 and TRBJ1-5): SAVISQKPSRDICQRGTSLTIQCQVDSQVTMMFWYRQQPGQSLTLIATANQGSEATYESGFVIDKFPISRPNLTFSTLTVSNMSPEDSSIYLCSVEVPGGQPQHFGDGTRLSIL.

This clone was seen ten or more times. This chain uses TRBV6-5 with TRBJ2-7; 7 bases align to TRBD1. The V gene's germline CDR1 is MNHEY and CDR2 SVGAGI. The CDR3 loop spans 15 amino acids. The V and J ends lost 0 bases and 4 bases, in that order; junction bases with no gene match: 6. For the CDR3, the DNA is TGTGCCAGCAGTTACTCGGAGACAGGGCATTACGAGCAGTACTTC. It specifies CASSYSETGHYEQYF.

V usage is TRBV7-3 and J usage is TRBJ2-1; TRBD2 matches 8 bases. J lost 8 bases, V lost 5 bases, and 5 bases had no gene match. CDR1 is SGHTA, CDR2 FQGTGA, per germline. The CDR3 is made up of 13 amino acids. The CDR3 region is CASSPYGGDEQFF. CDR3 nucleotide sequence: TGTGCCAGCAGCCCTTACGGGGGGGATGAGCAGTTCTTC.

The chain uses TRBV28 and TRBJ1-2; D might be TRBD1 (5 bases). Trimming removed 8 bases at V and 7 bases at J, with 11 bases between. The germline V gene has CDR1 MDHEN and CDR2 SYDVKM. The CDR3 length is 11 residues. CDR3 loop: CASGAARGYTF. Here the CDR3 DNA reads TGTGCCAGCGGGGCAGCACGTGGCTACACCTTC.

In its sample, this clone was seen a few times. V and J are TRBV5-1 and TRBJ2-1; TRBD2 matches 8 bases. The CDR3 is made up of 14 amino acids. The V gene's germline CDR1 is SGHRS and CDR2 YFSETQ. The V gene end was trimmed by 0 bases and the J gene end by 8 bases; junction bases not matched to a gene: 4. CDR3 nucleotides: TGCGCCAGCAGCTTGGACGGGAGGGGGGATGAGCAGTTCTTC. It codes for CASSLDGRGDEQFF.

The gene calls are TRBV7-8 and TRBJ2-5; TRBD2 might be the D (6 bases). Between the trimmed V and J ends, which lost 4 bases and 5 bases, there was a span of 17 bases. The CDR3 spans 15 residues. The germline CDR1 and CDR2 sequences are SGHVS and FQNEAQ. In nucleotides, the CDR3 is TGTGCCAGCAGCTCGTCTAGCGCCGACGGGGAGACCCAGTACTTC. Translated: CASSSSSADGETQYF.

Here the CDR3 reads CAISESMSYGYTF. The CDR3 DNA follows: TGTGCCATCAGTGAGTCGATGAGCTATGGCTACACCTTC. The chain uses TRBV10-3 and TRBJ1-2, with D unresolved. Trimming cost V 0 bases and J 4 bases, with 6 bases left between them. CDR1 and CDR2 (germline): ENHRY, SYGVKD. The CDR3 is 13 amino acids.

This clone was recorded a few times. The chain couples TRBV6-1 to TRBJ2-1; TRBD1 matches at 9 bases. V lost 7 bases, J lost 4 bases, and 5 bases stayed unmatched. This CDR3 contains 14 residues. Germline loops: CDR1 MNHNS, CDR2 SASEGT. The CDR3 nucleotides are TGTGCCAGCAAAGGTGGGACAGGGTACAATGAGCAGTTCTTC. The encoded protein is CASKGGTGYNEQFF.

The V and J genes are TRBV7-6 and TRBJ2-3, with 8 bases that match TRBD1. V dropped 5 bases and J dropped 4; count of bases not matched to a gene: 11. Germline CDR1 is SGHVS and CDR2 is FNYEAQ. This CDR3 has 16 residues. The CDR3 protein is CASSPSWQGASDTQYF. The CDR3 nucleotides are TGTGCCAGCAGCCCGAGTTGGCAGGGGGCATCAGATACGCAGTATTTT.

The chain combines TRBV7-2 with TRBJ1-2; the D is unclear. This CDR3 has 13 amino acids. Germline loops: CDR1 SGHTA, CDR2 FQGNSA. V was shortened by 5 bases and J by 4 bases, with 11 bases between the two germline ends. The CDR3 coding sequence is TGTGCCAGCAGCAGGGAGGGTCTCTATGGCTACACCTTC. Translation gives CASSREGLYGYTF.

The CDR3 here is CASSSTGTGGAGYGYTF. CDR3 sequence (DNA): TGCGCCAGCAGCTCGACCGGGACAGGGGGCGCTGGGTATGGCTACACCTTC. The chain uses TRBV5-1 and TRBJ1-2; 12 bases line up with TRBD1. With 3 bases clipped from V and 5 bases from J, the junction kept 11 bases outside the gene matches. Germline-derived CDR1 and CDR2 are SGHRS and YFSETQ. The CDR3 covers 17 residues. Variable domain in full (rest from reference TRBV5-1 and TRBJ1-2): KAGVTQTPRYLIKTRGQQVTLSCSPISGHRSVSWYQQTPGQGLQFLFEYFSETQRNKGNFPGRFSGRQFSNSRSEMNVSTLELGDSALYLCASSSTGTGGAGYGYTFGSGTRLTVV.

The V call is TRBV7-2, the J call TRBJ2-1, with 12 bases fitting TRBD2. Germline CDR1 is SGHTA and CDR2 is FQGNSA. V was clipped by 1 base and J by 7 bases; unmatched bases: 5. CDR3 size: 16 residues. CDR3 region: CASSLVPSGRGNEQFF. In DNA, the CDR3 is TGTGCCAGCAGCTTAGTTCCTAGCGGGAGGGGGAATGAGCAGTTCTTC.

The CDR3 protein is CASSRTWLTEAFF. The DNA for the CDR3 is TGTGCCAGCAGCCGTACATGGCTCACTGAAGCTTTCTTT. The chain recombines TRBV7-8 with TRBJ1-1, with unresolved D. V dropped 5 bases and J dropped 4 bases, with 11 bases sitting between them. This CDR3 has 13 amino acids. Germline V gene data show CDR1 as SGHVS and CDR2 as FQNEAQ.